The 18 T cell receptor beta chains below were found in one sample sequenced in a study of cytomegalovirus exposure and HLA in healthy donors. Primers included in the PCR were 60 Vbeta and 13 Jbeta primers. Assay used: immunoSEQ multiplex PCR; TCRdb lists only in-frame clones, some missing. The profile shows more than 95,000 clones, around 10% of them singletons. The sample comprised PBMCs. These receptors came from a man aged 35 to 55 in good health and CMV-seropositive.

The J gene is TRBJ2-3, the V gene TRBV28; D is unclear. Per the germline V gene, CDR1 is MDHEN and CDR2 is SYDVKM. The V end lost 5 bases, the J end lost 7 bases, and 7 bases lay between the germline ends. There are 11 residues in the CDR3. Here the CDR3 DNA reads TGTGCCAGCAGTCGGAGTTATACGCAGTATTTT. Protein product: CASSRSYTQYF.

In this sample, this clone turned up a few times. The chain couples TRBV28 to TRBJ2-6; D uncertain. The CDR3 is 15 amino acids. Trimming removed 6 bases from V and 3 bases from J, with 12 bases in between. The V gene's germline CDR1 is MDHEN and CDR2 SYDVKM. The CDR3 protein is CASRGAPFGANVLTF. CDR3 in DNA: TGTGCCAGCAGGGGCGCACCGTTTGGGGCCAACGTCCTGACTTTC.

The chain combines TRBV27 with TRBJ2-3; D is uncertain. V dropped 4 bases and J dropped 1 base, with 9 bases sitting between them. The CDR3 totals 14 residues. Germline-derived CDR1 and CDR2 are MNHEY and SMNVEV (reference sequence). In DNA form, the CDR3 reads TGTGCCAGCAGTTCCCTCGCGGGCACAGATACGCAGTATTTT. Translation: CASSSLAGTDTQYF.

This clone was detected a few times. The chain uses TRBV5-3 and TRBJ1-6; D unclear. TRBV5-3 is recorded as an ORF, its role being uncertain. V was clipped by 4 bases and J by 0 bases, with 17 bases between them. The CDR3 spans 18 residues. The CDR3 nucleotides read TGTGCCAGAAGCCATCAGACCCAGGACTTCTCCTATAATTCACCCCTCCACTTT. This sequence encodes CARSHQTQDFSYNSPLHF.

The V and J genes are TRBV7-8 and TRBJ1-5; D gene ambiguous. Germline CDR1 is SGHVS and CDR2 is FQNEAQ. This CDR3 contains 15 residues. V lost 5 bases and J 0 bases, leaving 11 bases between the germline ends. The DNA of the CDR3 is TGTGCCAGCAGCCCCACTTCGTATAGCAATCAGCCCCAGCATTTT. It specifies CASSPTSYSNQPQHF.

This clone was counted between two and nine times. This rearrangement joins TRBV15 to TRBJ1-1; no reliable D call. This CDR3 has 11 amino acids. V dropped 8 bases and J dropped 5 bases, with 9 bases sitting between them. CDR1 and CDR2 (germline): LNHNV, YYDKDF (reference sequence). This CDR3 reads CATGLGTEAFF. CDR3 DNA sequence: TGTGCCACCGGACTGGGGACTGAAGCTTTCTTT.

V and J are TRBV7-9 and TRBJ2-5; possible D gene TRBD1, 6 bases. CDR1 is SEHNR, CDR2 FQNEAQ, per germline (reference sequence). Trimming stripped 5 bases from V and 3 bases from J, with 10 bases between. This CDR3 is built from 13 residues. The CDR3 DNA sequence: TGTGCCAGCAGCCGAGAGGGGGAAGAGACCCAGTACTTC. Protein product: CASSREGEETQYF.

V is TRBV19 and J is TRBJ1-5; 8 nucleotides agree with TRBD1. Germline V gene data show CDR1 as LNHDA and CDR2 as SQIVND (reference sequence). The CDR3 sequence is 15 residues long. With 4 bases clipped from V and 4 bases from J, the junction kept 6 bases outside the gene matches. The CDR3 here is CASSTAGQANQPQHF. The CDR3 nucleotides read TGTGCCAGTAGTACCGCGGGACAGGCAAATCAGCCCCAGCATTTT. Based on the CDR3 plus reference TRBV19 and TRBJ1-5, the full variable domain is DGGITQSPKYLFRKEGQNVTLSCEQNLNHDAMYWYRQDPGQGLRLIYYSQIVNDFQKGDIAEGYSVSREKKESFPLTVTSAQKNPTAFYLCASSTAGQANQPQHFGDGTRLSIL.

The chain joins TRBV2 to TRBJ1-1; 9 bases match TRBD1. V gave up 4 bases and J gave up 3 bases; unmatched junction bases: 6. The CDR3 consists of 15 residues. The germline V gene encodes CDR1 SNHLY and CDR2 FYNNEI. CDR3 in DNA: TGTGCCAGCAGTGTACAGGGGGCCGGGGACACTGAAGCTTTCTTT. Protein: CASSVQGAGDTEAFF. Variable domain in full (rest from reference TRBV2 and TRBJ1-1): EPEVTQTPSHQVTQMGQEVILRCVPISNHLYFYWYRQILGQKVEFLVSFYNNEISEKSEIFDDQFSVERPDGSNFTLKIRSTKLEDSAMYFCASSVQGAGDTEAFFGQGTRLTVV.

This clone was seen only a few times. The chain combines TRBV5-8 with TRBJ1-1, with D perhaps matching TRBD1 (6 bases). This CDR3 spans 16 amino acids. V gave up 4 bases and J gave up 1 base, with 17 bases separating them. Per the germline V gene, CDR1 is SGHTS and CDR2 is YDEGEE. In nucleotides, the CDR3 is TGTGCCAGCAGCCGCCGACCGGGACAAGGGAACACTGAAGCTTTCTTT. As protein: CASSRRPGQGNTEAFF.

This clone was picked up a small number of times. The CDR3 DNA sequence: TGCGCCAGCAGGATAGGGGGCCAACTGGGCAATGAGCAGTTCTTC. It codes for CASRIGGQLGNEQFF. This chain uses TRBV5-1 with TRBJ2-1; 7 nucleotides line up with TRBD1. The V gene's germline CDR1 is SGHRS and CDR2 YFSETQ. The CDR3 covers 15 residues. V lost 5 bases and J lost 6; bases outside the gene matches: 11.

This clone was observed a handful of times. This rearrangement joins TRBV12-5 to TRBJ2-1; 7 nucleotides agree with TRBD1. The CDR3 length is 13 residues. The germline V gene encodes CDR1 LGHNT and CDR2 FRNRAP. The CDR3 region has the DNA TGTGCCGGGCGAGAAGGGACAGATAATGAGCAGTTCTTC. As protein: CAGREGTDNEQFF.

The sample holds a few counts of this clone. This sequence joins TRBV4-2 and TRBJ2-5; 8 bases line up with TRBD2. The germline gives CDR1 LGHNA, CDR2 YNFKEQ. This CDR3 region has 15 residues. V lost 2 bases to trimming and J lost 5 bases; unmatched junction nucleotides: 7. The CDR3 coding sequence is TGTGCCAGCAGCCAAAGAGCGGGAGATCAGGAGACCCAGTACTTC. As protein: CASSQRAGDQETQYF.

This clone was seen a handful of times. This rearrangement joins TRBV6-1 to TRBJ2-1, with D hard to call. Trimming left V 2 bases short and J 1 base short, with 12 bases between. The CDR3 is made up of 16 amino acids. The V gene's germline CDR1 is MNHNS and CDR2 SASEGT. Here the CDR3 reads CASSESSTLSYNEQFF. CDR3 bases: TGTGCCAGCAGTGAAAGTTCGACTTTATCCTACAATGAGCAGTTCTTC.

This sequence joins TRBV6-5 and TRBJ2-1; D remains ambiguous. This CDR3 region has 13 residues. Germline V lookup: CDR1 MNHEY, CDR2 SVGAGI. The V end lost 6 bases, the J end lost 6 bases, and 12 bases lay between the germline ends. CDR3 DNA: TGTGCCAGCAGCCCCGCAGGAAGCAATGAGCAGTTCTTC. Protein sequence: CASSPAGSNEQFF.

CDR3: CASTRGNNSPLHF. The CDR3 DNA reads as TGTGCCAGTACCAGGGGTAATAATTCACCCCTCCACTTT. The chain recombines TRBV9 with TRBJ1-6; D possibly corresponds to TRBD1 (6 bases). CDR3 length equals 13 residues. Germline loops: CDR1 SGDLS, CDR2 YYNGEE. The ends were cut back, 8 bases at V and 5 bases at J, with 11 bases in the middle.

The chain is built from TRBV7-2 and TRBJ2-7; D unclear. The V gene's germline CDR1 is SGHTA and CDR2 FQGNSA. This CDR3 has 12 residues. Trimming removed 5 bases from V and 3 bases from J, with 8 bases in between. The CDR3 DNA sequence: TGTGCCAGCAGCGACTCGGGCTACGAGCAGTACTTC. It translates to CASSDSGYEQYF.

This clone was seen only a few times. V usage is TRBV11-1 and J usage is TRBJ2-6; D gene unclear. The CDR3 extends over 14 amino acids. V was trimmed by 5 bases and J by 4 bases, leaving 9 bases between them. Per the germline V gene, CDR1 is SGHAT and CDR2 is FQDESV (reference sequence). DNA for the CDR3: TGTGCCAGCAGCCCAGCGTCCGGGGCCAACGTCCTGACTTTC. This encodes CASSPASGANVLTF. Together with reference TRBV11-1 and TRBJ2-6, the CDR3 gives the full variable domain: EAEVAQSPRYKITEKSQAVAFWCDPISGHATLYWYRQILGQGPELLVQFQDESVVDDSQLPKDRFSAERLKGVDSTLKIQPAELGDSAMYLCASSPASGANVLTFGAGSRLTVL.